The 23 T cell receptor beta chains below come from one sample, sequenced in a study of cytomegalovirus exposure and HLA in healthy donors. Amplification used 60 Vbeta primers and 13 Jbeta primers. Libraries were prepared by immunoSEQ multiplex PCR; TCRdb keeps only in-frame clonotypes and omits some of them. There are 120,000 to 150,000 clones in the sample; over 75% occur only once, and 0.5% to 0.85% lies in the top ten. Specimen: PBMCs. Receptors originate from a male donor in good health and CMV-seronegative.

This clone was seen only once. The chain has TRBV5-6 and TRBJ2-7, with D possibly being TRBD1 (6 bases). The CDR3 loop spans 12 amino acids. V was clipped by 7 bases and J by 7 bases, with 15 bases between them. CDR1 is SGHDT, CDR2 YYEEEE, per germline. The CDR3 loop reads CASHKRGGEQYF. CDR3 bases: TGTGCCAGCCACAAACGAGGGGGTGAGCAGTACTTC.

The V call is TRBV6-5, the J call TRBJ2-7; D is perhaps TRBD2 (6 bases). The CDR3 consists of 14 residues. Trimming removed 7 bases from V and 0 bases from J, with 13 bases in between. Germline V gives CDR1 MNHEY, CDR2 SVGAGI. This CDR3 reads CASMEGPPSYEQYF. The CDR3 nucleotides read TGTGCCAGCATGGAGGGCCCCCCCTCCTACGAGCAGTACTTC.

This sequence joins TRBV6-6 and TRBJ2-7; D unresolved. The length of the CDR3 is 12 residues. The V and J ends lost 7 bases and 4 bases respectively, with 11 bases between them. Germline values: CDR1 MNHNY, CDR2 SVGAGI (reference sequence). The CDR3 spells CASTRVGYEQYF. In nucleotides, the CDR3 is TGTGCCAGCACCCGAGTCGGTTACGAGCAGTACTTC.

The chain couples TRBV30 to TRBJ2-5, with 11 bases fitting TRBD2. Germline V lookup: CDR1 GTSNPN, CDR2 SVGIG (reference sequence). This CDR3 contains 16 residues. Trimming at V came to 7 bases and at J to 5 bases, leaving 15 bases not matched to a gene. The CDR3 bases are TGTGCCTCCCGGAGTAGCGGGGGGGCCGTCGGTGAGACCCAGTACTTC. Translating it yields CASRSSGGAVGETQYF. The complete variable domain, with remaining parts taken from reference TRBV30 and TRBJ2-5, reads SQTIHQWPATLVQPVGSPLSLECTVEGTSNPNLYWYRQAAGRGLQLLFYSVGIGQISSEVPQNLSASRPQDRQFILSSKKLLLSDSGFYLCASRSSGGAVGETQYFGPGTRLLVL.

The rearrangement links TRBV30 to TRBJ1-4; 7 nucleotides match TRBD1. The CDR3 sequence is 15 residues long. Trimming removed 3 bases from V and 3 bases from J; junction bases left unmatched: 7. Looked up from germline, CDR1 is GTSNPN and CDR2 is SVGIG (reference sequence). CDR3 DNA: TGTGCCTGGAGAGAAACCGGGACAGCTAATGAAAAACTGTTTTTT. Its protein product is CAWRETGTANEKLFF.

The chain joins TRBV19 to TRBJ1-1; D is ambiguous. Germline V lookup: CDR1 LNHDA, CDR2 SQIVND (reference sequence). The CDR3 length is 14 residues. Trimming pared 1 base from V and 1 base from J, leaving 7 bases between. DNA of the CDR3: TGTGCCAGTAGTATAGTGGCACAGAACACTGAAGCTTTCTTT. Translation gives CASSIVAQNTEAFF.

This sequence joins TRBV30 and TRBJ2-5, with 15 bases identical to TRBD2. Germline CDR1 is GTSNPN and CDR2 is SVGIG (reference sequence). V lost 4 bases to trimming and J lost 0 bases; unmatched junction nucleotides: 9. The CDR3 is 18 amino acids. CDR3 nucleotides: TGTGCCTGGACCACGGGGACTAGCGGGGGGAAGTACCAAGAGACCCAGTACTTC. Protein product: CAWTTGTSGGKYQETQYF.

V and J are TRBV5-4 and TRBJ1-5; D unresolved. Per the germline V gene, CDR1 is SGHNT and CDR2 is YYREEE (reference sequence). V dropped 1 base and J dropped 2 bases, with 7 bases sitting between them. The CDR3 consists of 14 residues. The CDR3 loop reads CASSLQGGNQPQHF. DNA for the CDR3: TGTGCCAGCAGCTTGCAAGGAGGCAATCAGCCCCAGCATTTT.

The chain links TRBV6-1 to TRBJ1-4, with a possible D match to TRBD1 (6 bases). In germline, CDR1 is MNHNS, CDR2 SASEGT. V dropped 1 base and J dropped 3 bases, with 15 bases sitting between them. The length of the CDR3 is 17 residues. For the CDR3, the DNA is TGTGCCAGCAGTGAAGGTGGCGGGGGCTGGGCTAATGAAAAACTGTTTTTT. Translating it yields CASSEGGGGWANEKLFF.

V gene TRBV28 combines with J gene TRBJ1-5; 8 nucleotides match TRBD1. The CDR3 is made up of 18 amino acids. Germline CDR1 and CDR2: MDHEN and SYDVKM. J lost 0 bases, V lost 2 bases, and 9 bases had no gene match. As DNA, the CDR3 is TGTGCCAGCAGTTTAATGGCCGGGACAGGCGATAGCAATCAGCCCCAGCATTTT. This sequence encodes CASSLMAGTGDSNQPQHF. The full variable domain, its missing parts supplied by reference TRBV28 and TRBJ1-5, is DVKVTQSSRYLVKRTGEKVFLECVQDMDHENMFWYRQDPGLGLRLIYFSYDVKMKEKGDIPEGYSVSREKKERFSLILESASTNQTSMYLCASSLMAGTGDSNQPQHFGDGTRLSIL.

This clone came up a few times. The chain has TRBV18 and TRBJ1-1, with 7 bases matching TRBD1. CDR1 is KGHSH, CDR2 LQKENI, per germline. CDR3 length: 15 amino acids. Losses at the gene ends were 0 bases for V and 4 bases for J; bases not matched to a gene: 5. The CDR3 nucleotides read TGTGCCAGCTCACCACCGAGACAGGGTTTCACTGAAGCTTTCTTT. Translating gives CASSPPRQGFTEAFF.

The gene calls are TRBV6-5 and TRBJ1-1; tentative D call: TRBD1 (5 bases). This CDR3 is built from 14 residues. CDR1 is MNHEY and CDR2 is SVGAGI in the germline V gene. V was shortened by 4 bases and J by 1 base, with 10 bases between the two germline ends. For the CDR3, the DNA is TGTGCCAGCAGTTGGGACTACACGAACACTGAAGCTTTCTTT. Amino acid sequence: CASSWDYTNTEAFF.

V gene TRBV6-5 combines with J gene TRBJ2-7, with 13 bases lining up with TRBD2. The CDR3 extends over 15 amino acids. Germline lookup yields CDR1 MNHEY and CDR2 SVGAGI. Losses at the gene ends were 6 bases for V and 6 bases for J; bases not matched to a gene: 8. CDR3 nucleotide sequence: TGTGCCAGCAGCCCCCGGACTAGCGGGAGTGGCGAGCAGTACTTC. Its translation is CASSPRTSGSGEQYF.

This clone occurred a few times. The chain couples TRBV9 to TRBJ1-2; the D gene is possibly TRBD1 (6 bases). Per the germline V gene, CDR1 is SGDLS and CDR2 is YYNGEE. CDR3 length equals 15 residues. Trimming stripped 6 bases from V and 4 bases from J, with 19 bases between. DNA for the CDR3: TGTGCCAGCACCCCCTCAGGGGACCGCCCCTATGGCTACACCTTC. Translating gives CASTPSGDRPYGYTF.

CDR3 amino acids: CASSYFQSSTDTQYF. The CDR3 nucleotides are TGTGCCAGCAGTTACTTTCAGTCAAGCACAGATACGCAGTATTTT. The chain is built from TRBV6-5 and TRBJ2-3; D is undetermined. The CDR3 loop spans 15 amino acids. Looked up from germline, CDR1 is MNHEY and CDR2 is SVGAGI. V shed 1 base and J shed 0 bases, with 8 bases lying between them.

This sequence joins TRBV6-5 and TRBJ1-2; unclear D gene. The CDR3 totals 14 residues. Trimming shortened V by 2 bases and J by 4 bases, and 11 bases separated the two germline ends. The V gene's germline CDR1 is MNHEY and CDR2 SVGAGI. CDR3 bases: TGTGCCAGCAGTTACGCGGGCGGCATCTATGGCTACACCTTC. This sequence encodes CASSYAGGIYGYTF.

V and J are TRBV2 and TRBJ1-5; D is ambiguous. This CDR3 contains 15 residues. Germline V CDR1 and CDR2: SNHLY, FYNNEI. The V gene lost 0 bases and the J gene lost 6 bases, with 12 bases spanning the gap. CDR3 region: CASSEARRVVQPQHF. The CDR3 DNA reads as TGTGCCAGCAGTGAAGCGAGGAGGGTTGTTCAGCCCCAGCATTTT.

V is TRBV9 and J is TRBJ1-1; D unclear. V was pared by 2 bases and J by 0 bases, with 8 bases between. This CDR3 contains 14 residues. CDR1 is SGDLS and CDR2 is YYNGEE in the germline V gene. CDR3 sequence reads: CASSVAGLNTEAFF. The DNA of the CDR3 is TGTGCCAGCAGCGTTGCGGGTTTGAACACTGAAGCTTTCTTT.

The chain is built from TRBV18 and TRBJ2-5; 12 nucleotides agree with TRBD2. This CDR3 region has 15 residues. Germline V gives CDR1 KGHSH, CDR2 LQKENI. V lost 1 base to trimming and J lost 5 bases; unmatched junction nucleotides: 2. The CDR3 is CASSPRTSGMETQYF. In nucleotides, the CDR3 is TGTGCCAGCTCACCACGGACTAGCGGGATGGAGACCCAGTACTTC.

This rearrangement joins TRBV7-9 to TRBJ2-7; a possible D gene is TRBD2 (5 bases). V lost 8 bases to trimming and J lost 3 bases, with 14 bases between them. Germline V gene lookup returns CDR1 SEHNR and CDR2 FQNEAQ (reference sequence). The CDR3 is 13 residues long. The CDR3 protein is CASGRSRDYEQYF. In DNA, the CDR3 is TGTGCCAGCGGCCGAAGTCGGGACTACGAGCAGTACTTC.

The CDR3, as DNA: TGTGCCAGCAGCTACAGTCACACAGATACGCAGTATTTT. Residues: CASSYSHTDTQYF. V is TRBV5-6 and J is TRBJ2-3; D is undetermined. CDR1 SGHDT and CDR2 YYEEEE come from the germline V gene. CDR3 length equals 13 residues. Trimming stripped 3 bases from V and 2 bases from J, with 7 bases between.

This chain links TRBV5-1 with TRBJ1-2; 8 bases are shared with TRBD1. The CDR3 has 14 amino acids. Per germline, CDR1 SGHRS and CDR2 YFSETQ. V was clipped by 4 bases and J by 5 bases; unmatched bases: 7. The DNA for the CDR3 is TGCGCCAGCAGCCTTGGACAGGGTCGATATGGCTACACCTTC. Translated: CASSLGQGRYGYTF.

J is TRBJ2-7 and V is TRBV6-5; 7 bases align to TRBD1. The junction had 4 bases not matched to a gene; V was cut back by 2 bases and J by 3 bases. Germline V gives CDR1 MNHEY, CDR2 SVGAGI. The CDR3 totals 14 residues. The CDR3 sequence: CASSYRDSGYEQYF. The CDR3 coding sequence is TGTGCCAGCAGTTACCGGGACAGCGGCTACGAGCAGTACTTC.